This T cell receptor (beta chain) emerged from a study of blood T cell repertoires in COVID-19. As originally analysed: Counts of nucleated cells, estimated from reference gene primer amplification, were obtained. Produced via immunoSEQ multiplex PCR; TCRdb's table is partial and in-frame only. That table supplies the V and J calls and clone size; D and trimming were determined from the DNA. Of about 260,000 clones in the sample, 84% were seen once. V was cut by 4 bases and J by 1 base, with 14 bases left in between. This CDR3 is built from 15 residues. Germline CDR1 reads SGHNT; CDR2 reads YYREEE (reference sequence).

The source material was peripheral blood. The chain joins TRBV5-4 to TRBJ1-1; D call uncertain. This TCR was sampled from a woman aged 40 to 50 who had recovered from COVID-19. The CDR3 DNA sequence: TGTGCCAGCAGCCCGATACAGAATGGGAACACTGAAGCTTTCTTT. Translated, it gives CASSPIQNGNTEAFF.